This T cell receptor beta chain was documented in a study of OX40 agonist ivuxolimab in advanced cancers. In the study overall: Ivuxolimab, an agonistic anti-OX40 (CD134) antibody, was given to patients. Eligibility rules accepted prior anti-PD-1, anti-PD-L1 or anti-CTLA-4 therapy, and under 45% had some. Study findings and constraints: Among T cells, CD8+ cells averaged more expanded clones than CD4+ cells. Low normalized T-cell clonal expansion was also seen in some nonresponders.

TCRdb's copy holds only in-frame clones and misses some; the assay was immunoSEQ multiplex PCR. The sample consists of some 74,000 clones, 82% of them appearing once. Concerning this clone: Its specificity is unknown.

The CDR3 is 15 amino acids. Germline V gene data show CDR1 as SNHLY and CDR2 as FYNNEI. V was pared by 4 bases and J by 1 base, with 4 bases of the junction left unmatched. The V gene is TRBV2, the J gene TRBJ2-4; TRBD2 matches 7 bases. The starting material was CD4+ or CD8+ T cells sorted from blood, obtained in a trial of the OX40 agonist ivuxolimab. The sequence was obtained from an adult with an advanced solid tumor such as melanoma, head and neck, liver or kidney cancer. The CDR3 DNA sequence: TGTGCCAGCAGTGGTGCAGCGGGGGCCAAAAACATTCAGTACTTC. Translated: CASSGAAGAKNIQYF.